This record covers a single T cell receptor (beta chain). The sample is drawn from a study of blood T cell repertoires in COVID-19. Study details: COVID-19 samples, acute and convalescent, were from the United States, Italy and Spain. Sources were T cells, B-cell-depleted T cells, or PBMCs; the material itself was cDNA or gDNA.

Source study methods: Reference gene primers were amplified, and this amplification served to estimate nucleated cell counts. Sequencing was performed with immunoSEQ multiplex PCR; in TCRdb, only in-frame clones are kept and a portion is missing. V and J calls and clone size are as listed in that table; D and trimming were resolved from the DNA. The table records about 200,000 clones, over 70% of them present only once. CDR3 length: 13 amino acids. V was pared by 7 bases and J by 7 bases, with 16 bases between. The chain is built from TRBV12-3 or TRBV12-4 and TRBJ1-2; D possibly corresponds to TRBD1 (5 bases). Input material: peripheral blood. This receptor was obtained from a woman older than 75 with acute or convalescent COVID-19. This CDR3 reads CASTPRDSTGYTF. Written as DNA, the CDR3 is TGTGCCAGCACCCCACGGGACTCGACTGGCTACACCTTC.